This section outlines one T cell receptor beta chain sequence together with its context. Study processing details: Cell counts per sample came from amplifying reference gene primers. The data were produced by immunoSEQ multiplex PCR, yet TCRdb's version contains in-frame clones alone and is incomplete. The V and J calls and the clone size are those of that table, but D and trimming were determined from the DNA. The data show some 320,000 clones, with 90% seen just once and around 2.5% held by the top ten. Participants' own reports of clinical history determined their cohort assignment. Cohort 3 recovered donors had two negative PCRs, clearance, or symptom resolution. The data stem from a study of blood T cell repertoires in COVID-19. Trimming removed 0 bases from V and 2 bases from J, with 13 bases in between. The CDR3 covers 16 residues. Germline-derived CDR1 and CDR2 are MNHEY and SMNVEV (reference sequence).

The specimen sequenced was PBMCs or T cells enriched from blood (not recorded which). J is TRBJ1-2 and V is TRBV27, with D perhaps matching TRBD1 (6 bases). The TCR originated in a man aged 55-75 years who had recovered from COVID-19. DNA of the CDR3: TGTGCCAGCAGTTTATCGGTCGGGCAGGGGAACTATGGCTACACCTTC. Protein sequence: CASSLSVGQGNYGYTF.